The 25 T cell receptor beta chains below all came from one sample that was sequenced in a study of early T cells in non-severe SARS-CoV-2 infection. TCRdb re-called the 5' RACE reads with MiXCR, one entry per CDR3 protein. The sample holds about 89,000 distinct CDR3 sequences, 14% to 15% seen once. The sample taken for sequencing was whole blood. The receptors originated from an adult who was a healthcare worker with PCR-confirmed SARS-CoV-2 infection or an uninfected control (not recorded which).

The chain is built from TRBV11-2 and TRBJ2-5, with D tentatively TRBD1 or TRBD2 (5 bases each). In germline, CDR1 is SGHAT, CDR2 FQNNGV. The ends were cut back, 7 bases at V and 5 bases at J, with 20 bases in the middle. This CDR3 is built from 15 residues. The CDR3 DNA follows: TGTGCCAGCAACAAACAGATTGGTGGGACCGAGACCCAGTACTTC. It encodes CASNKQIGGTETQYF.

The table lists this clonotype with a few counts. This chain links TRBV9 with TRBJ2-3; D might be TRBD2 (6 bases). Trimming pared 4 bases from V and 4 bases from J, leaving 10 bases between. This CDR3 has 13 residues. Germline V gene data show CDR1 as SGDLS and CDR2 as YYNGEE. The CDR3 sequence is CASSPGVADTQYF. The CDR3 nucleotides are TGTGCCAGCAGCCCGGGGGTTGCAGATACGCAGTATTTT.

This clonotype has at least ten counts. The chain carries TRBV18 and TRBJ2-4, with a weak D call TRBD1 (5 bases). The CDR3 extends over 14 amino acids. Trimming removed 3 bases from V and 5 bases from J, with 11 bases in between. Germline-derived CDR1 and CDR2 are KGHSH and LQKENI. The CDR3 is CASSPYDSQNIQYF. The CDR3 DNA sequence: TGTGCCAGCTCACCCTACGACAGCCAAAACATTCAGTACTTC.

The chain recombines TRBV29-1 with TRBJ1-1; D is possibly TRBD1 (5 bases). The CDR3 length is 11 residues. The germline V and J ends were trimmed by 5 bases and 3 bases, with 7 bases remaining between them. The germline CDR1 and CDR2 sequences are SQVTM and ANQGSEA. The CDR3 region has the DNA TGCAGCGTTTTGGGGGACACTGAAGCTTTCTTT. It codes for CSVLGDTEAFF.

This chain's CDR3 is CASSASVGATNEKLFF. As DNA, the CDR3 is TGTGCCAGCAGTGCGTCGGTGGGGGCAACTAATGAAAAACTGTTTTTT. The chain has TRBV12-3 or TRBV12-4 and TRBJ1-4; TRBD1 might be the D (5 bases). V lost 5 bases to trimming and J lost 0 bases, with 13 bases between them. The CDR3 runs 16 residues.

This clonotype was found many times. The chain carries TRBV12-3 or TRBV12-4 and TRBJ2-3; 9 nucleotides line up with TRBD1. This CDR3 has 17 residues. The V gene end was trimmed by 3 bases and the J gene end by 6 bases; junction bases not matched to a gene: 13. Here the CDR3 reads CASSLRPGQGFVDTQYF. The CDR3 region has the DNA TGTGCCAGCAGTTTGCGGCCGGGACAGGGCTTTGTGGATACGCAGTATTTT.

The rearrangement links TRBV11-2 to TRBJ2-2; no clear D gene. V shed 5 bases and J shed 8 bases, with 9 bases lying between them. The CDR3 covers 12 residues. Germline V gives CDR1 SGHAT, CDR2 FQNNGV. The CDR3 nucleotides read TGTGCCAGCAGCACCAACTTAGGGGAGCTGTTTTTT. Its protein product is CASSTNLGELFF. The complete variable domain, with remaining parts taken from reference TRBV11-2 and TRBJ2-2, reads EAGVAQSPRYKIIEKRQSVAFWCNPISGHATLYWYQQILGQGPKLLIQFQNNGVVDDSQLPKDRFSAERLKGVDSTLKIQPAKLEDSAVYLCASSTNLGELFFGEGSRLTVL.

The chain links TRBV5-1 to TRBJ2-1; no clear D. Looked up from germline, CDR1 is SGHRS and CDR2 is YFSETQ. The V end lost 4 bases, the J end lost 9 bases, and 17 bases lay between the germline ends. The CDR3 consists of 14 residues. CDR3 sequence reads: CASSALETTGEQFF. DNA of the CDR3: TGCGCCAGCAGCGCCCTAGAGACGACGGGTGAGCAGTTCTTC.

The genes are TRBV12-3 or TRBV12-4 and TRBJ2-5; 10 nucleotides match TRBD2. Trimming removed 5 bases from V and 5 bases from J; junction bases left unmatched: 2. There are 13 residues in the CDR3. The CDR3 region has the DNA TGTGCCAGCAGTCAGACTAGCGGGGAGACCCAGTACTTC. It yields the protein CASSQTSGETQYF.

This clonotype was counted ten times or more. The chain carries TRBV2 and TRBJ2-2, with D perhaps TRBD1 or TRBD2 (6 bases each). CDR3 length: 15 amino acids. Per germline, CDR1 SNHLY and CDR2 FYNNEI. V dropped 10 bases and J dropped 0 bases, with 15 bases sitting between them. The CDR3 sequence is CATHAEGANTGELFF. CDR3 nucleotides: TGTGCCACCCACGCGGAGGGGGCGAACACCGGGGAGCTGTTTTTT.

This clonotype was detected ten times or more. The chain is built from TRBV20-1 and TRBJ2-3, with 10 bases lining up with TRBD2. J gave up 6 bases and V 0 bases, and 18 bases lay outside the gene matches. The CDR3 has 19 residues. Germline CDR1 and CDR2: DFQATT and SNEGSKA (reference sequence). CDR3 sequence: CSARDVSLLAGGLRDTQYF. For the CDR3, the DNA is TGCAGTGCTAGAGATGTCTCGCTGTTAGCGGGGGGACTTCGGGATACGCAGTATTTT.

The CDR3, as DNA: TGTGCCAGCAGTTTAACTAGCGGGGGGGCCGGCTCAGATACGCAGTATTTT. Its protein product is CASSLTSGGAGSDTQYF. The genes are TRBV28 and TRBJ2-3; 13 bases fit TRBD2. CDR1 MDHEN and CDR2 SYDVKM come from the germline V gene. The junction had 6 bases not matched to a gene; V was cut back by 2 bases and J by 4 bases. There are 17 residues in the CDR3. Full variable domain (remainder filled in from reference TRBV28 and TRBJ2-3): DVKVTQSSRYLVKRTGEKVFLECVQDMDHENMFWYRQDPGLGLRLIYFSYDVKMKEKGDIPEGYSVSREKKERFSLILESASTNQTSMYLCASSLTSGGAGSDTQYFGPGTRLTVL.

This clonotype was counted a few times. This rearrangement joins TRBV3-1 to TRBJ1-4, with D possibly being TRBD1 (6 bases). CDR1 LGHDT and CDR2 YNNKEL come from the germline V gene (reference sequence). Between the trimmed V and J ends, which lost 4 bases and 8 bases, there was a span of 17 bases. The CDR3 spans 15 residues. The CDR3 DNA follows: TGTGCCAGCAGCCTCCGACAGGTCGGAGGGGAAAAACTGTTTTTT. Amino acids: CASSLRQVGGEKLFF.

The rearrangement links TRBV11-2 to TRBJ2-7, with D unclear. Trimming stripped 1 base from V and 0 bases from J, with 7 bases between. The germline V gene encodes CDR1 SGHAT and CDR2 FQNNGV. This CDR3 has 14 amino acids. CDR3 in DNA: TGTGCCAGCAGCTTAGGGTCGAGCTCCTACGAGCAGTACGTC. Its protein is CASSLGSSSYEQYV.

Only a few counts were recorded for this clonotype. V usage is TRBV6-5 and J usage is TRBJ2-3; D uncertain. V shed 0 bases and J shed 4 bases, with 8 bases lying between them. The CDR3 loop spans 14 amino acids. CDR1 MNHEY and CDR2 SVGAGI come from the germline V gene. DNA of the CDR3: TGTGCCAGCAGTTACTCTAGGCCCCCAGATACGCAGTATTTT. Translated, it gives CASSYSRPPDTQYF.

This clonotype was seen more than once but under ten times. In nucleotides, the CDR3 is TGTGCCAGCAGGAGGGTTACTTACAATGAGCAGTTCTTC. Its protein product is CASRRVTYNEQFF. The rearrangement links TRBV2 to TRBJ2-1; weak D call: TRBD2 (5 bases). Germline CDR1 reads SNHLY; CDR2 reads FYNNEI. The germline V and J ends were trimmed by 6 bases and 4 bases, with 10 bases remaining between them. The CDR3 spans 13 residues.

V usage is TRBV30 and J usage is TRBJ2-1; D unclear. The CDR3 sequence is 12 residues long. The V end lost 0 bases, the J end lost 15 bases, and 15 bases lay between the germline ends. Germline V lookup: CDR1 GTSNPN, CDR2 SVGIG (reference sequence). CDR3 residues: CAWSVPGIRRFF. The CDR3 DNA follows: TGTGCCTGGAGTGTACCCGGAATCAGACGGTTCTTC. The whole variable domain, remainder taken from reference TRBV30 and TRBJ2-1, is SQTIHQWPATLVQPVGSPLSLECTVEGTSNPNLYWYRQAAGRGLQLLFYSVGIGQISSEVPQNLSASRPQDRQFILSSKKLLLSDSGFYLCAWSVPGIRRFFGPGTRLTVL.

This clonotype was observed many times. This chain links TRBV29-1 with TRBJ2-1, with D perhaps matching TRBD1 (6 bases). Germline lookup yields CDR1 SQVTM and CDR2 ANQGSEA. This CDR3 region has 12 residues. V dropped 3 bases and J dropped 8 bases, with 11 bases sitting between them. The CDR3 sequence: CSVEGHADEQFF. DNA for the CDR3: TGCAGCGTTGAGGGACATGCCGATGAGCAGTTCTTC.

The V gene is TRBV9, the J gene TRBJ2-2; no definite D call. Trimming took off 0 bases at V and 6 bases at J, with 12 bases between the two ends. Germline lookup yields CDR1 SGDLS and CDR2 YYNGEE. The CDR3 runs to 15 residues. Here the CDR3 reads CASSVASRIAGELFF. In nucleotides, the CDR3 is TGTGCCAGCAGCGTAGCTTCCAGGATCGCCGGGGAGCTGTTTTTT.

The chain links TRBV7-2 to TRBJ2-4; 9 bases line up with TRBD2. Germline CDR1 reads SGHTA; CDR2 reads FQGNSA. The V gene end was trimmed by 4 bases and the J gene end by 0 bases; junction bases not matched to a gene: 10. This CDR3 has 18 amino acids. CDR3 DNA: TGTGCCAGCAGCTCCACCGGGACTAGCCTAATAGCCAAAAACATTCAGTACTTC. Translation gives CASSSTGTSLIAKNIQYF.

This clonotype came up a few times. CDR3 residues: CASSIATAYTDTQYF. As DNA, the CDR3 is TGTGCCAGTAGTATTGCGACAGCCTACACAGATACGCAGTATTTT. The chain joins TRBV19 to TRBJ2-3, with D possibly TRBD1 on 5 matching bases. The germline V gene encodes CDR1 LNHDA and CDR2 SQIVND (reference sequence). The CDR3 consists of 15 residues. Between the trimmed V and J ends, which lost 3 bases and 2 bases, there was a span of 12 bases.

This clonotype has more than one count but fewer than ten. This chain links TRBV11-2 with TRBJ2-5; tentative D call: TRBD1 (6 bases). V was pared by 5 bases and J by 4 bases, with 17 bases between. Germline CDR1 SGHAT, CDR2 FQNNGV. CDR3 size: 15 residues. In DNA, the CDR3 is TGTGCCAGCAGCCGAGCGCAGGGGACGCCAGAGACCCAGTACTTC. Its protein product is CASSRAQGTPETQYF.

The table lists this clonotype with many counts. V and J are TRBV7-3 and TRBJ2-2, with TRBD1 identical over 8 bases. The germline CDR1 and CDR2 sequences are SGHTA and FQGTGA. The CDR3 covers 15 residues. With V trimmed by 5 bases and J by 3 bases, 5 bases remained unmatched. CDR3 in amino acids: CASSPTGADTGELFF. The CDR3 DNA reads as TGTGCCAGCAGCCCGACAGGGGCGGACACCGGGGAGCTGTTTTTT.

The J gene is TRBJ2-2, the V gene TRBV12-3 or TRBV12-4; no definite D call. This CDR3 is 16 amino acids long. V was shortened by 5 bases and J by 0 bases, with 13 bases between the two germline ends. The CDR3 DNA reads TGTGCCAGCAGTCCCACCGAAGCCGCGAACACCGGGGAGCTGTTTTTT. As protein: CASSPTEAANTGELFF.

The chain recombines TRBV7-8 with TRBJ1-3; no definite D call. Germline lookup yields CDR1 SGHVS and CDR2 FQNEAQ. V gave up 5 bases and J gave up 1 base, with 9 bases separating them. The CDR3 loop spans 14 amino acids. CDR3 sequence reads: CASSPPGSGNTIYF. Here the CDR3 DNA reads TGTGCCAGCAGCCCGCCGGGGTCTGGAAACACCATATATTTT.